A selection of T cell receptor beta chains follows, all from one sample in a study of blood T cell repertoires in COVID-19. The table came from immunoSEQ multiplex PCR; TCRdb's copy has only in-frame clones and leaves some out. The table lists under 200,000 clones, approximately 90% of them singletons, with 2% to 3% in the top ten. Sequences were obtained from peripheral blood. The origin of the receptors is a man aged 18 to 29 with acute or convalescent COVID-19. The CDR3 runs from the conserved cysteine through the conserved F or W. The D gene is left open where the match is weak. Size tells how often a clone was seen (once, few, many) or the class of an expanded clone, and some rows leave it out.

clone_size	d_call	j_call	v_call	cdr3_aa	cdr3_nt
.	TRBD1	TRBJ1-6	TRBV10-3	CAISWDRANSPLHF	TGTGCCATCAGCTGGGACAGGGCGAATTCACCCCTCCACTTT
.	.	TRBJ2-7	TRBV5-8	CASSGQLVRRLGQYF	TGTGCCAGCAGCGGGCAACTAGTTCGACGTCTTGGGCAGTACTTC
.	.	TRBJ2-1	TRBV6-4	CASSLWGDINNEQFF	TGTGCCAGCAGCCTCTGGGGAGATATCAACAATGAGCAGTTCTTC
.	TRBD1	TRBJ2-3	TRBV6-1	CASSEGQGADTQYF	TGTGCCAGCAGTGAAGGACAGGGGGCAGATACGCAGTATTTT
.	TRBD1	TRBJ1-1	TRBV6-5	CASFVKGAKAFF	TGTGCCAGCTTCGTTAAGGGGGCAAAAGCTTTCTTT
.	TRBD2	TRBJ2-1	TRBV5-1	CASSLRTSGKDYNEQFF	TGCGCCAGCAGCTTAAGGACTAGCGGGAAAGATTACAATGAGCAGTTCTTC
.	TRBD2	TRBJ2-5	TRBV9	CASSVESGGSQETQYF	TGTGCCAGCAGCGTAGAGAGCGGGGGGAGCCAAGAGACCCAGTACTTC
.	.	TRBJ2-6	TRBV12-3/TRBV12-4	CASSTGANVLTF	TGTGCCAGCAGTACAGGTGCCAACGTCCTGACTTTC
.	TRBD1	TRBJ1-4	TRBV11-2	CASSPGGTVNEKLFF	TGTGCCAGCAGCCCTGGGGGGACAGTTAATGAAAAACTGTTTTTT
.	.	TRBJ2-1	TRBV10-2	CASSESGLTYNEQFF	TGCGCCAGCAGTGAGTCGGGACTTACTTACAATGAGCAGTTCTTC
.	TRBD1	TRBJ1-3	TRBV7-2	CASSLTGVGTIYF	TGTGCCAGCAGCTTGACAGGGGTCGGCACCATATATTTT
.	TRBD1	TRBJ2-7	TRBV6-4	CASSPGTDGDEQYF	TGTGCCAGCAGCCCCGGGACAGATGGGGACGAGCAGTACTTC
.	.	TRBJ1-2	TRBV3-1/TRBV3-2	CASSQDPIVARRINYGYTF	TGTGCCAGCAGCCAAGATCCGATAGTAGCTAGGAGGATTAACTATGGCTACACCTTC
many	.	TRBJ1-3	TRBV7-9	CASSFGNSGNTIYF	TGTGCCAGCAGCTTTGGCAACTCTGGAAACACCATATATTTT
.	TRBD1	TRBJ1-2	TRBV18	CASSPPFRQGLYGYTF	TGTGCCAGCTCACCACCGTTCAGACAGGGCCTCTATGGCTACACCTTC
.	.	TRBJ2-7	TRBV7-2	CASSRDALTASYEQYF	TGTGCCAGCAGCCGGGATGCGCTGACGGCCTCCTACGAGCAGTACTTC
.	.	TRBJ1-6	TRBV5-1	CASNPVPGDNSPLHF	TGCGCCAGCAACCCCGTACCGGGGGATAATTCACCCCTCCACTTT
once	.	TRBJ1-5	TRBV25-1	CASSPGGSSNQPQHF	TGTGCCAGCAGCCCCGGGGGGAGTAGCAATCAGCCCCAGCATTTT
.	.	TRBJ1-2	TRBV9	CASSVSPRDYGYTF	TGTGCCAGCAGCGTTTCCCCGAGGGACTATGGCTACACCTTC
.	.	TRBJ2-3	TRBV5-4	CASSPPTTDTQYF	TGTGCCAGCAGCCCTCCGACTACAGATACGCAGTATTTT
.	TRBD1	TRBJ2-5	TRBV11-3	CASSLVQGAETQYF	TGTGCCAGCAGCTTAGTACAGGGGGCTGAGACCCAGTACTTC
.	.	TRBJ1-4	TRBV7-9	CASSSRAPEEKLFF	TGTGCCAGCAGCTCCAGGGCCCCTGAAGAAAAACTGTTTTTT
.	.	TRBJ1-6	TRBV19	CASSGSGNSPLHF	TGTGCCAGTAGTGGGTCAGGCAATTCACCCCTCCACTTT
.	TRBD1	TRBJ1-2	TRBV25-1	CASSSLGGTGVDYGYTF	TGTGCCAGCAGTTCTTTAGGGGGGACAGGGGTTGACTATGGCTACACCTTC
.	.	TRBJ2-4	TRBV9	CASSVGGQGQNIQYF	TGTGCCAGCAGCGTAGGTGGGCAGGGGCAAAACATTCAGTACTTC
.	.	TRBJ2-1	TRBV4-1	CASSQDLARGQFF	TGCGCCAGCAGCCAAGATCTGGCTAGAGGACAGTTCTTC
.	TRBD1	TRBJ2-2	TRBV5-1	CASSRDRTGLGTGELFF	TGCGCCAGCAGCAGGGACAGGACAGGTTTAGGGACCGGGGAGCTGTTTTTT
.	TRBD1	TRBJ1-2	TRBV5-1	CASSDPGTGGLDGYTF	TGCGCCAGCAGCGATCCCGGGACAGGGGGTCTCGATGGCTACACCTTC
.	.	TRBJ2-3	TRBV5-1	CASSSSSEVIGTDTQYF	TGCGCCAGCAGCTCCTCGAGCGAGGTAATTGGCACAGATACGCAGTATTTT
.	.	TRBJ2-5	TRBV12-3/TRBV12-4	CASSSSQETQYF	TGTGCCAGCAGTTCCTCCCAAGAGACCCAGTACTTC
.	TRBD1	TRBJ1-4	TRBV5-1	CASSVDRLDEKLFF	TGCGCCAGCAGCGTGGACAGGTTGGATGAAAAACTGTTTTTT
.	.	TRBJ1-5	TRBV6-5	CASSNTPQGNQPQHF	TGTGCCAGCAGCAATACTCCCCAGGGGAATCAGCCCCAGCATTTT
.	.	TRBJ1-1	TRBV11-2	CASSLGRGNTEAFF	TGTGCCAGCAGCTTAGGTAGAGGAAACACTGAAGCTTTCTTT
.	.	TRBJ1-2	TRBV27	CASSSRTNRGGYTF	TGTGCCAGCAGTTCCCGGACGAATAGGGGGGGCTACACCTTC
.	.	TRBJ2-5	TRBV7-8	CASIRDRLQETQYF	TGTGCCAGCATCCGCGACAGGCTTCAGGAGACCCAGTACTTC
.	TRBD2	TRBJ2-2	TRBV19	CASKGTSGAVNTGELFF	TGTGCCAGTAAGGGGACTAGCGGGGCGGTTAACACCGGGGAGCTGTTTTTT
.	TRBD1	TRBJ1-2	TRBV19	CASSSTGVSSGYTF	TGTGCCAGTAGCTCGACAGGGGTAAGCAGTGGCTACACCTTC
.	TRBD1	TRBJ1-1	TRBV7-8	CASSWKQGPTEAFF	TGTGCCAGCAGCTGGAAACAGGGGCCCACTGAAGCTTTCTTT
.	.	TRBJ1-5	TRBV7-8	CASSLGYYSNQPQHF	TGTGCCAGCAGCTTAGGGTACTATAGCAATCAGCCCCAGCATTTT
.	.	TRBJ2-7	TRBV5-1	CASSSQGHTGEQYF	TGCGCCAGCAGCTCTCAGGGTCACACAGGCGAGCAGTACTTC
.	.	TRBJ1-1	TRBV9	CASSVRTAVNTEAFF	TGTGCCAGCAGCGTAAGGACAGCCGTAAACACTGAAGCTTTCTTT
.	.	TRBJ2-5	TRBV11-2	CASSLEFRAGWETQYF	TGTGCCAGCAGCTTAGAATTTAGGGCGGGCTGGGAGACCCAGTACTTC
.	TRBD2	TRBJ2-7	TRBV27	CASSLNARGLAGPVSEQYF	TGTGCCAGCAGTTTAAACGCCCGAGGCCTAGCGGGACCCGTGAGCGAGCAGTACTTC
.	.	TRBJ2-1	TRBV18	CASSPIAAYEQFF	TGTGCCAGCTCACCAATAGCAGCATATGAGCAGTTCTTC
.	.	TRBJ2-1	TRBV24-1	CATSDPSRTGSYNEQFF	TGTGCCACCAGTGATCCAAGTAGGACGGGATCCTACAATGAGCAGTTCTTC